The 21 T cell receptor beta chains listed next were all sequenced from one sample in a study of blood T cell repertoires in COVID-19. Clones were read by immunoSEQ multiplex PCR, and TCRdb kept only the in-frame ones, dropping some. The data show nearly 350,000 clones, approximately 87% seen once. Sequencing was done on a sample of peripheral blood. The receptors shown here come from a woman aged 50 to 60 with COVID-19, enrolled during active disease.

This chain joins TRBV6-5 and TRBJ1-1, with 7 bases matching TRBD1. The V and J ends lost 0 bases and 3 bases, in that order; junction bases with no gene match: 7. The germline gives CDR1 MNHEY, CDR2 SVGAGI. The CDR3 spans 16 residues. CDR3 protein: CASSYSTGRQHTEAFF. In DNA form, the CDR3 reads TGTGCCAGCAGTTACTCGACAGGGAGGCAGCACACTGAAGCTTTCTTT.

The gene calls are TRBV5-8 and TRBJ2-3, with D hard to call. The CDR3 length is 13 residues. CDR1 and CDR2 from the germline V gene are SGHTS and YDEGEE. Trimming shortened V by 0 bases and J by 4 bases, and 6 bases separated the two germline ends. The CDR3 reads CASSLVAADTQYF. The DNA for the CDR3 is TGTGCCAGCAGCTTGGTGGCCGCAGATACGCAGTATTTT.

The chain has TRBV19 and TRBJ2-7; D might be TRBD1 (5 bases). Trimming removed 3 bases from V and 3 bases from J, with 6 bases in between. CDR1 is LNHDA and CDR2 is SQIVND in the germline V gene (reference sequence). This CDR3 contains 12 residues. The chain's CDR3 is CASSMTDYEQYF. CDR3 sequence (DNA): TGTGCCAGTAGTATGACAGACTACGAGCAGTACTTC.

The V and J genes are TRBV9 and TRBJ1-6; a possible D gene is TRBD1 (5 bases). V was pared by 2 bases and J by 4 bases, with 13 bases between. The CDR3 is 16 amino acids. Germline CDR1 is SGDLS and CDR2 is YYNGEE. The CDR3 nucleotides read TGTGCCAGCAGCGTCACGCAGGGAGGATATAATTCACCCCTCCACTTT. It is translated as CASSVTQGGYNSPLHF.

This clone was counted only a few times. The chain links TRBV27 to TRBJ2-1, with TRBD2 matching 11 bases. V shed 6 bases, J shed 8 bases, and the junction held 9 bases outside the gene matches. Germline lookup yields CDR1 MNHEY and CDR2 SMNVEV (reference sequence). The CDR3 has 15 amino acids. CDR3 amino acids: CASRGTSGSVYEQFF. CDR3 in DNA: TGTGCCAGCAGGGGAACTAGCGGGAGTGTCTATGAGCAGTTCTTC.

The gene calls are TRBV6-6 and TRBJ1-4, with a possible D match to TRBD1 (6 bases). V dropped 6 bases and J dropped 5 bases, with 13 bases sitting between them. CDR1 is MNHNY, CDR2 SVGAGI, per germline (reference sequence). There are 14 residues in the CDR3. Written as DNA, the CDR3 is TGTGCCAGCAGATTGACAGGAGGCAATGAAAAACTGTTTTTT. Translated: CASRLTGGNEKLFF.

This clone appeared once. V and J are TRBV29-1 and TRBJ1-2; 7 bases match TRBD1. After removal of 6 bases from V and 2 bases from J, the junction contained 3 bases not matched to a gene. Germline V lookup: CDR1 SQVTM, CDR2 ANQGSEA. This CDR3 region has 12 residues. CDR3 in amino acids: CSVGQANYGYTF. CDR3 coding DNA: TGCAGCGTAGGACAGGCGAACTATGGCTACACCTTC.

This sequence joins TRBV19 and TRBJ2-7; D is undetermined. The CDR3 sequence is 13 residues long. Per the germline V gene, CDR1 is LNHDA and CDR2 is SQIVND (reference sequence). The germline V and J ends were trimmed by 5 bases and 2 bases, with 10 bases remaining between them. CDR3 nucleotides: TGTGCCAGTAGTCGAGCGCCTACCTACGAGCAGTACTTC. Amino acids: CASSRAPTYEQYF.

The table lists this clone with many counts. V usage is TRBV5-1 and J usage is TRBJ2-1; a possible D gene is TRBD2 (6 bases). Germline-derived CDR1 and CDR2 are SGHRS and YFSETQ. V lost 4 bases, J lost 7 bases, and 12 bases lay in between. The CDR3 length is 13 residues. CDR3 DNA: TGCGCCAGCAGCGGAGGGTCTCTAAATGAGCAGTTCTTC. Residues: CASSGGSLNEQFF.

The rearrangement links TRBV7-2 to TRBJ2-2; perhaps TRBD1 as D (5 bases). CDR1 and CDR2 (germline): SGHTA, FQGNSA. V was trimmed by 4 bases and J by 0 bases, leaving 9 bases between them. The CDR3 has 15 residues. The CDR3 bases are TGTGCCAGCAGCTCAGGGTACTCGAACACCGGGGAGCTGTTTTTT. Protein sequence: CASSSGYSNTGELFF.

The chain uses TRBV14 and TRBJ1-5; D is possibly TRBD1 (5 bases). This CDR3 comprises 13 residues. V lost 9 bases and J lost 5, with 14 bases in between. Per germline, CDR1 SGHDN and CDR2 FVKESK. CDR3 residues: CASSLGGYQPQHF. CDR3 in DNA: TGTGCCAGTTCGCTCGGGGGGTATCAGCCCCAGCATTTT.

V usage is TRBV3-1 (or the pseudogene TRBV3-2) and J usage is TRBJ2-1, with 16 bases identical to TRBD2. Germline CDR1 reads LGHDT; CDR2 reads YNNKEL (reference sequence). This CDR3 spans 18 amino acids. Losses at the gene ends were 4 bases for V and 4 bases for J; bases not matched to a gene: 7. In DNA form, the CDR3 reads TGTGCCAGCAGCCTTGGGACTAGCGGGGGGGGATGGTACAATGAGCAGTTCTTC. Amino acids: CASSLGTSGGGWYNEQFF.

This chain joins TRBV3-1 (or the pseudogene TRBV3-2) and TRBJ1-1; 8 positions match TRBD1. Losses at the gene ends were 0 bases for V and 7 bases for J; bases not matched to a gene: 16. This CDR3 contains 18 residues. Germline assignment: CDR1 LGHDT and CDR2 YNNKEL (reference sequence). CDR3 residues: CASSQEIWVRDRIDEAFF. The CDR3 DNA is TGTGCCAGCAGCCAAGAGATCTGGGTCCGGGACAGGATAGATGAAGCTTTCTTT.

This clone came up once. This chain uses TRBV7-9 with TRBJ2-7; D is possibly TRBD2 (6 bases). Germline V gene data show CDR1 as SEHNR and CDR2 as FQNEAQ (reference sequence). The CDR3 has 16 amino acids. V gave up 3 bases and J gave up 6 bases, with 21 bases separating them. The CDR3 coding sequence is TGTGCCAGCAGCTTCACTACCGGACTAACCGGGGGCGAGCAGTACTTC. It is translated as CASSFTTGLTGGEQYF.

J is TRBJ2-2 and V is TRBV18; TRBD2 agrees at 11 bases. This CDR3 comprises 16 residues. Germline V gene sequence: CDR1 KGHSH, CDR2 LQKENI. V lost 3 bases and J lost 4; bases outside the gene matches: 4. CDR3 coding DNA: TGTGCCAGCTCACCTGCGACTAGCGGGATCACCGGGGAGCTGTTTTTT. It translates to CASSPATSGITGELFF.

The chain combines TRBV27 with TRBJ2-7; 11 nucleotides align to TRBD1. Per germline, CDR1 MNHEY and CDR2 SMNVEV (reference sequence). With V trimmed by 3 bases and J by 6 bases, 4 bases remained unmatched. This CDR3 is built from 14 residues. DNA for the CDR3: TGTGCCAGCAGTTTCGGGACAGGGGGAAGCGAGCAGTACTTC. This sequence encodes CASSFGTGGSEQYF.

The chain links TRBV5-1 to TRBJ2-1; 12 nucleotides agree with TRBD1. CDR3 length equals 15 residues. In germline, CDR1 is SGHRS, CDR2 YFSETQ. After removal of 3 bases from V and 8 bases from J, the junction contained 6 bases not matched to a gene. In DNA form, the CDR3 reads TGCGCCAGCAGCTCGGGACAGGGGGCGATAGATGAGCAGTTCTTC. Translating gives CASSSGQGAIDEQFF.

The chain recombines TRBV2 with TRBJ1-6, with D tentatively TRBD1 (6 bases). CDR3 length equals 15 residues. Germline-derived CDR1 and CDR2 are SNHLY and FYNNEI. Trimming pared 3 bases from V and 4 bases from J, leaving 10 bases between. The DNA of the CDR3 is TGTGCCAGCAGTGAGGGACACCTATATAATTCACCCCTCCACTTT. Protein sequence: CASSEGHLYNSPLHF. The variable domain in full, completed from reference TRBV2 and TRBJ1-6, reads EPEVTQTPSHQVTQMGQEVILRCVPISNHLYFYWYRQILGQKVEFLVSFYNNEISEKSEIFDDQFSVERPDGSNFTLKIRSTKLEDSAMYFCASSEGHLYNSPLHFGNGTRLTVT.

The CDR3 spells CASSEILGQYNEQFF. Written as DNA, the CDR3 is TGTGCCAGCAGTGAAATTTTAGGACAATACAATGAGCAGTTCTTC. V is TRBV6-1 and J is TRBJ2-1, with a weak D call TRBD1 (5 bases). V lost 2 bases and J 4 bases, leaving 12 bases between the germline ends. The CDR3 covers 15 residues. Germline V CDR1 and CDR2: MNHNS, SASEGT.

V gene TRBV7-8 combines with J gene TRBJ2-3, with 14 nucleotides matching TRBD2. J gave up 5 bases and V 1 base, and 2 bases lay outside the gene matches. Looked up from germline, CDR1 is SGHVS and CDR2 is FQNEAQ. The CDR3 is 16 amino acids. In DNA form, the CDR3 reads TGTGCCAGCAGCTTAGGACTAGCGGGAGGGGTAGATACGCAGTATTTT. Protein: CASSLGLAGGVDTQYF.

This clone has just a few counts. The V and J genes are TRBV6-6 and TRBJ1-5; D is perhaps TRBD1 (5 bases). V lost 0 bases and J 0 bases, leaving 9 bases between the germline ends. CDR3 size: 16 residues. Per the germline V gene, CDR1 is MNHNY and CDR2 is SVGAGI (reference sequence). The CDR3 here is CASSYSWQGSNQPQHF. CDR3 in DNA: TGTGCCAGCAGTTACTCGTGGCAGGGTAGCAATCAGCCCCAGCATTTT.